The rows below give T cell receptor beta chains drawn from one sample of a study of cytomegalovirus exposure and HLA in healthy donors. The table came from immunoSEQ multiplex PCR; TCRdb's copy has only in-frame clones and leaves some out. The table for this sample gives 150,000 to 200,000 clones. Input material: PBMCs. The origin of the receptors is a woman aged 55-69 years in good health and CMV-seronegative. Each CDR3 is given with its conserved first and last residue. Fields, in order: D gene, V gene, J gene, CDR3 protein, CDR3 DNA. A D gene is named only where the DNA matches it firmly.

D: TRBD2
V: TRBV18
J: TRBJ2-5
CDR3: CASSPLLAGEETQYF
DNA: TGTGCCAGCTCACCATTACTAGCGGGAGAAGAGACCCAGTACTTC

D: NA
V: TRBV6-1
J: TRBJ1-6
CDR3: CATMEDSPLHF
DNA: TGTGCCACTATGGAGGACTCACCCCTCCACTTT

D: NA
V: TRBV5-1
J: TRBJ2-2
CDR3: CASSPDPRQTNTGELFF
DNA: TGCGCCAGCAGCCCAGATCCTAGACAGACGAACACCGGGGAGCTGTTTTTT

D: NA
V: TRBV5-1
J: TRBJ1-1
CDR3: CASSSGSGNTEAFF
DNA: TGCGCCAGCAGCTCGGGTTCCGGGAACACTGAAGCTTTCTTT

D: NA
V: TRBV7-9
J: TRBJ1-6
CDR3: CASSRGLLGDSPLHF
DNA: TGTGCCAGCAGCAGGGGACTCCTAGGGGATTCACCCCTCCACTTT

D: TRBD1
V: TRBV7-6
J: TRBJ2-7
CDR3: CASSPRQGAYEQYF
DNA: TGTGCCAGCAGCCCGCGACAGGGAGCCTACGAGCAGTACTTC

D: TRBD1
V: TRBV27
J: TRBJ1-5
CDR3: CASSYTGTGIPPQHF
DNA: TGTGCCAGCAGTTATACCGGGACAGGGATCCCGCCCCAGCATTTT

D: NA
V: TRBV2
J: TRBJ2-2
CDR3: CASSEGAPGTYTGELFF
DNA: TGTGCCAGCAGTGAGGGAGCCCCCGGGACATACACCGGGGAGCTGTTTTTT

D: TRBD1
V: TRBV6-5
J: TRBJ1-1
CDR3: CASGTGGEYTEAFF
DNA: TGTGCCAGCGGCACAGGGGGCGAGTACACTGAAGCTTTCTTT

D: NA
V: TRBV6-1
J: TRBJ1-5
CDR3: CASSEWRTGNQPQHF
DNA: TGTGCCAGCAGTGAGTGGAGAACAGGTAATCAGCCCCAGCATTTT

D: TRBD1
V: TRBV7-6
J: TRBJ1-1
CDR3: CASSLMGQGSTEAFF
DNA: TGTGCCAGCAGTTTAATGGGACAGGGAAGCACTGAAGCTTTCTTT

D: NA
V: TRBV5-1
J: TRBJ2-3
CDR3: CASTRRRPTDTQYF
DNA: TGCGCCAGCACCCGACGGAGACCCACAGATACGCAGTATTTT

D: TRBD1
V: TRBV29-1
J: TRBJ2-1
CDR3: CSVRGDRRGNEQFF
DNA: TGCAGCGTTAGGGGGGACAGGAGAGGCAATGAGCAGTTCTTC

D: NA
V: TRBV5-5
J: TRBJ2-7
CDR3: CASSEGHGPYEQYF
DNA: TGTGCCAGCAGTGAAGGACACGGACCCTACGAGCAGTACTTC

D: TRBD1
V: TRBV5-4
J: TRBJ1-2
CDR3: CASSLGQDYGYTF
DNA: TGTGCCAGCAGCCTGGGACAGGATTATGGCTACACCTTC

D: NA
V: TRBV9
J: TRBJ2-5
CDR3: CASSVGPQETQYF
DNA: TGTGCCAGCAGCGTAGGGCCCCAAGAGACCCAGTACTTC

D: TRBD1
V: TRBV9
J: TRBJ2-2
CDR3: CASSVGQGVTGELFF
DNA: TGTGCCAGCAGCGTCGGGCAGGGGGTCACCGGGGAGCTGTTTTTT

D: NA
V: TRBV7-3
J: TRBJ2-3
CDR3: CASSFRGSSTDTQYF
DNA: TGTGCCAGCAGCTTTAGGGGATCTAGCACAGATACGCAGTATTTT

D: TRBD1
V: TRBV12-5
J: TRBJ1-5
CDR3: CASALSTGPSNQPQHF
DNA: TGTGCTAGTGCCCTATCGACAGGGCCGAGCAATCAGCCCCAGCATTTT

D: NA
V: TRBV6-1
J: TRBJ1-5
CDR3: CASKIGSGNQPQHF
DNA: TGTGCCAGCAAGATCGGTAGCGGCAATCAGCCCCAGCATTTT

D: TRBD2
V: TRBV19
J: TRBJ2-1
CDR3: CASSTSGGNYNEQFF
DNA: TGTGCCAGTAGTACTAGCGGGGGGAACTACAATGAGCAGTTCTTC

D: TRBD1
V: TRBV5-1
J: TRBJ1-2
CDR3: CASSLKGAADTGANYGYTF
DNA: TGCGCCAGCAGCTTGAAGGGGGCGGCAGACACCGGTGCTAACTATGGCTACACCTTC

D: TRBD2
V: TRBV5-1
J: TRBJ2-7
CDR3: CASSLGGLAGGAFYEQYF
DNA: TGCGCCAGCAGCTTGGGAGGACTAGCGGGAGGGGCATTCTACGAGCAGTACTTC

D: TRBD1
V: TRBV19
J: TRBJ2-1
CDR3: CASTPGGLRSSYNEQFF
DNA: TGTGCCAGTACCCCAGGGGGCCTAAGAAGCTCCTACAATGAGCAGTTCTTC

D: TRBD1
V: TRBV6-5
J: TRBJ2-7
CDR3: CASRMGQGGYEQYF
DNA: TGTGCCAGCAGGATGGGACAGGGTGGCTACGAGCAGTACTTC

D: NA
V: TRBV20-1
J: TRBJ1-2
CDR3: CSAGTDYGYTF
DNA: TGCAGTGCCGGGACTGACTATGGCTACACCTTC

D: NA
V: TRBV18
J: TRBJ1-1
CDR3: CASSLILQGDTEAFF
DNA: TGTGCCAGCTCTCTCATTTTACAGGGTGACACTGAAGCTTTCTTT

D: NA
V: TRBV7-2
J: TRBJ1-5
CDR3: CASSQRPGLDSNQPQHF
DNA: TGTGCCAGCAGCCAGAGGCCAGGGTTAGATAGCAATCAGCCCCAGCATTTT

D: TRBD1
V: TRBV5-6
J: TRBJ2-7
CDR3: CASSLRQGYEQYF
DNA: TGTGCCAGCAGCTTGAGACAGGGATACGAGCAGTACTTC

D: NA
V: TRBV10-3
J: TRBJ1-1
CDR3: CAIRARLDTEAFF
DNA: TGTGCCATCAGGGCTCGATTGGACACTGAAGCTTTCTTT

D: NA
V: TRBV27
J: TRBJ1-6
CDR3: CASSPPEGSPLHF
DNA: TGTGCCAGCAGTCCCCCGGAGGGTTCACCCCTCCACTTT

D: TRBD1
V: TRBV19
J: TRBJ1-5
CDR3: CASSPRGQGPSSTRLNQPQHF
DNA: TGTGCCAGTAGTCCCCGGGGACAGGGTCCGTCTTCTACCCGTCTCAATCAGCCCCAGCATTTT

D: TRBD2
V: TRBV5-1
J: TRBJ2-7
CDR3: CASRRDYTYEQYF
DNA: TGCGCCAGCAGGCGGGACTACACCTACGAGCAGTACTTC

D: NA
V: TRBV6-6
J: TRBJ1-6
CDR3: CASRETGINSPLHF
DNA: TGTGCCAGCAGAGAGACAGGAATTAATTCACCCCTCCACTTT

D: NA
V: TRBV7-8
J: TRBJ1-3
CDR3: CASSLVDTGNTIYF
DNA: TGTGCCAGCAGCTTAGTGGACACCGGAAACACCATATATTTT

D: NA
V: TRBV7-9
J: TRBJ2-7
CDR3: CASSYDSFEQYF
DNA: TGTGCCAGCAGCTATGACTCCTTCGAGCAGTACTTC

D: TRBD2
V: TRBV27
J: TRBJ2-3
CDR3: CASRELAGGDTQYF
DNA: TGTGCCAGCAGGGAACTAGCGGGGGGAGATACGCAGTATTTT